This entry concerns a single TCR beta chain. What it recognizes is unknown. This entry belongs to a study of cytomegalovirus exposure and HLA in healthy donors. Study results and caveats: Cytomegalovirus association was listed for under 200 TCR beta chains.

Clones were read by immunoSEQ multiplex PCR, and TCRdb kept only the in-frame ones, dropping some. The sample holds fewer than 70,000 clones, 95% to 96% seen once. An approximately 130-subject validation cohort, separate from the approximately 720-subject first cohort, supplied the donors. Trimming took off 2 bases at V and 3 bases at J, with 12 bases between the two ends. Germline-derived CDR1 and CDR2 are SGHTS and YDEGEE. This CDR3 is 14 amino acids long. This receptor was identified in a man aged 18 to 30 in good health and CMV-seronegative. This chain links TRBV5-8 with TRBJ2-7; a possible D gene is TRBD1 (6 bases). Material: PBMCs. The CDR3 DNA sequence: TGTGCCAGCAGCTTAAGGACAGCCGGCTACGAGCAGTACTTC. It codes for CASSLRTAGYEQYF.